This is a list of T cell receptor beta chains from one sample in a study of radiotherapy plus CTLA-4 blockade in lung cancer. Sequenced by immunoSEQ multiplex PCR; TCRdb stores in-frame clones only, minus some. The table includes 55,000 to 65,000 clones, around four fifths detected once. Sequencing used peripheral blood, obtained from a patient treated with radiotherapy plus ipilimumab. These receptors were obtained from a human donor with non-small cell lung cancer who had a partial response to radiotherapy plus ipilimumab. The CDR3 runs from the conserved cysteine through the conserved F or W. Each record gives: V gene, J gene, clone size, CDR3 protein. Not every row has a clone size; where given, it reads once, few, many or a size class.

TRBV2	TRBJ2-7	once	CASSTRAVIYEQYF
TRBV6-5	TRBJ1-3	-	CASSSGVDLGNTIYF
TRBV5-1	TRBJ1-1	-	CASSSSTSDTEAFF
TRBV30	TRBJ2-7	-	CAWSGDRGREQYF
TRBV2	-	-	CATYRDKTSYEQYF
TRBV10-1	TRBJ2-3	-	CASMAGGGGVDTQYF
TRBV6-5	TRBJ2-7	few	CASSLTRGYEQYF
TRBV4-2	TRBJ2-2	-	CASSRSGGANTGELFF
TRBV28	TRBJ1-5	-	CASSLDRSNQPQHF
TRBV7-6	TRBJ2-5	-	CASSLVAVQETQYF
TRBV15	TRBJ2-5	-	CATSRPSSGQKTQYF
TRBV10-3	TRBJ1-6	-	CAISESEDSPLHF
TRBV12-2	TRBJ2-5	-	CASRDLVRITVDETQYF
TRBV5-8	TRBJ1-2	-	CASSLVSGNYGYTF
TRBV9	TRBJ2-5	-	CASSLSSGGETQYF
TRBV11-2	TRBJ2-3	-	CASSPGQQSTDTQYF
TRBV5-1	TRBJ2-3	-	CASSTLAVASTDTQYF
TRBV7-8	TRBJ1-5	-	CASSLGQALNQPQHF
TRBV6-1	TRBJ1-6	-	CASSESGTGGGSPLHF
TRBV9	TRBJ1-1	-	CASSLDRGTEAFF
TRBV14	TRBJ1-6	few	CASSQETGNSPLHF
TRBV9	TRBJ1-2	-	CASTQGENYGYTF
TRBV6-4	TRBJ2-2	-	CASRRGGTANTGELFF
TRBV10-3	TRBJ2-3	-	CAISGGEADTQYF
TRBV6-6	TRBJ2-5	once	CASSYRGETQYF
TRBV28	TRBJ2-3	-	CASNSGIPTDTQYF
TRBV5-1	TRBJ2-1	-	CASSLLGMDNEQFF
TRBV19	TRBJ1-6	few	CASSSQLRTLNSPLHF
TRBV11-2	TRBJ2-3	-	CASSFRDRGESDTQYF
TRBV11-1	TRBJ1-1	-	CASTDYDTEAFF
TRBV11-1	TRBJ2-7	-	CASSLASLPYEQYF
TRBV6-1	TRBJ2-5	-	CASRETGGGETQYF
TRBV6-5	TRBJ1-2	-	CASSKTDYGYTF
TRBV18	TRBJ2-7	-	CASSPVGGNEQYF
TRBV2	TRBJ1-5	-	CASGTGGYQPQHF
TRBV19	TRBJ2-4	once	CASRPGTVKNIQYF
TRBV5-1	TRBJ2-1	-	CASSLDRGDNEQFF
TRBV7-9	TRBJ2-3	-	CASSPGGVFDTQYF
TRBV27	TRBJ2-1	-	CASSLTSGGGDEQFF
TRBV19	TRBJ1-5	-	CASSLSPLGNQPQHF
TRBV27	TRBJ1-1	few	CASSFEGSRNTEAFF
TRBV25-1	TRBJ2-2	-	CASSRGAGRNTGELFF
TRBV27	TRBJ2-1	once	CASEGGGDEQFF
TRBV27	-	-	CASSLLAGTQGEQYF
TRBV11-2	TRBJ2-3	-	CASSLVLAPSTDTQYF
TRBV5-4	TRBJ2-2	-	CASSLARGGGELFF
TRBV28	TRBJ2-3	-	CASWGQHTDTQYF
TRBV28	TRBJ2-7	-	CASSLSGPSYEQYF
TRBV9	TRBJ2-3	-	CASSPRLAGETDTQYF
TRBV11-2	TRBJ2-2	-	CASSPARGQSGELFF
TRBV19	TRBJ2-5	-	CASSGGASETQYF
TRBV5-8	TRBJ2-4	-	CASSLGDRLKNIQYF
TRBV29-1	TRBJ1-5	-	CSVAGALNQPQHF
TRBV6-1	TRBJ1-2	-	CASSQLPQGGYGYTF